The clone carrying this T cell receptor (beta chain) was seen once. The data stem from a study of technical replicates of blood from a few donors. Sequencing used immunoSEQ multiplex PCR; TCRdb keeps in-frame clones, though not all of them. The table has about 74,000 clones, about 81% seen once. This sequence was found in a human donor in good health. Some clones in this sample may be carry-over from other donors' samples. Sequencing was done on a sample of PBMCs.

As DNA, the CDR3 is TGTGCCAGCAGCCCATTCCGGGACACCTCCTACGAGCAGTACTTC. Its translation is CASSPFRDTSYEQYF. This sequence joins TRBV14 and TRBJ2-7; perhaps TRBD1 as D (6 bases). V was pared by 4 bases and J by 0 bases, with 13 bases between. The CDR3 has 15 residues. CDR1 and CDR2 (germline): SGHDN, FVKESK.